The entry below describes one TCR beta chain. The antigen remains undetermined. CDR1 and CDR2 from the germline V gene are SGHRS and YFSETQ. With V trimmed by 5 bases and J by 8 bases, 11 bases remained unmatched. This CDR3 spans 14 amino acids. This entry belongs to a study of cytomegalovirus exposure and HLA in healthy donors. The study ran its PCR with 60 Vbeta and 13 Jbeta primers. Generated by immunoSEQ multiplex PCR, the TCRdb table keeps only in-frame clones and is missing some. The sample yields around 130,000 clones, approximately 80% seen once. The study's findings and limits: A later analysis linked a missense variant in DCLRE1C to the trimming of TCR beta V and J genes. According to an earlier analysis, most TCR beta V segments yielded productive rearrangements about 87% or about 30% of the time. Highest at DRB1 and lowest at HLA-C, TCR association rates differed among HLA loci in a later analysis. Several of the most significant clusters were apparently associated with common viral pathogens in a later analysis.

The sample was PBMCs. V usage is TRBV5-1 and J usage is TRBJ1-2; 8 bases agree with TRBD1. The clonotype comes from a woman in her forties in good health and CMV-seropositive. The CDR3 region is CASRTKTGVGGYTF. In DNA, the CDR3 is TGCGCCAGCAGGACGAAGACAGGGGTGGGCGGCTACACCTTC.